These T cell receptor beta chains were read from a single sample in a study of blood T cell repertoires in COVID-19. TCRdb's copy holds only in-frame clones and misses some; the assay was immunoSEQ multiplex PCR. Of fewer than 110,000 clones in the sample, more than 70% are singletons; the top ten hold roughly 3.6%. Sequenced sample: peripheral blood. Receptors were obtained from a woman in her fifties or sixties with acute or convalescent COVID-19. Each CDR3 is given with its conserved first and last residue. The order of the fields is clone size, D gene, V gene, J gene, CDR3 protein, CDR3 DNA. A D gene is named only where the DNA matches it firmly. Size values are once, few and many counts, or a class for expanded clones, and some rows have none.

size: NA
D: NA
V: TRBV5-5
J: TRBJ2-1
CDR3: CASSFARNEQFF
DNA: TGTGCCAGCAGCTTTGCCAGGAATGAGCAGTTCTTC

size: few
D: NA
V: TRBV25-1
J: TRBJ1-3
CDR3: CASSGRHFPSSGNTIYF
DNA: TGTGCCAGCAGTGGCAGACATTTCCCGAGCTCTGGAAACACCATATATTTT

size: few
D: TRBD1
V: TRBV27
J: TRBJ2-5
CDR3: CASSADRVRETQYF
DNA: TGTGCCAGCAGTGCGGACAGGGTCCGGGAGACCCAGTACTTC

size: once
D: TRBD2
V: TRBV7-9
J: TRBJ2-3
CDR3: CASSSTSGRGTDTQYF
DNA: TGTGCCAGCAGCTCGACTAGCGGGAGAGGAACAGATACGCAGTATTTT

size: NA
D: TRBD2
V: TRBV18
J: TRBJ2-7
CDR3: CASSPLGGEQYF
DNA: TGTGCCAGCTCACCCTTGGGAGGGGAGCAGTACTTC

size: NA
D: TRBD1
V: TRBV28
J: TRBJ1-2
CDR3: CASRPQGQVYGYTF
DNA: TGTGCCAGCAGACCCCAGGGACAGGTATATGGCTACACCTTC

size: once
D: TRBD2
V: TRBV3-1/TRBV3-2
J: TRBJ2-1
CDR3: CASSQFGTSGNEQFF
DNA: TGTGCCAGCAGCCAATTCGGGACTAGCGGAAATGAGCAGTTCTTC

size: NA
D: NA
V: TRBV15
J: TRBJ1-5
CDR3: CATSRVPYQPQHF
DNA: TGTGCCACCAGCAGAGTACCCTACCAGCCCCAGCATTTT

size: NA
D: NA
V: TRBV5-1
J: TRBJ2-4
CDR3: CASSLGGGSAKNIQYF
DNA: TGCGCCAGCAGCTTGGGTGGGGGCTCAGCCAAAAACATTCAGTACTTC

size: NA
D: TRBD2
V: TRBV3-1/TRBV3-2
J: TRBJ2-5
CDR3: CASSGSLAGKGETQYF
DNA: TGTGCCAGCAGCGGCTCACTAGCGGGAAAGGGAGAGACCCAGTACTTC

size: once
D: TRBD1
V: TRBV5-4
J: TRBJ1-2
CDR3: CASSPPGGYGYTF
DNA: TGTGCCAGCAGTCCCCCAGGGGGCTATGGCTACACCTTC

size: NA
D: TRBD2
V: TRBV11-2
J: TRBJ2-5
CDR3: CASSTRVSGMGETQYF
DNA: TGTGCCAGCAGTACCCGGGTTAGCGGGATGGGGGAGACCCAGTACTTC

size: NA
D: TRBD2
V: TRBV11-3
J: TRBJ2-2
CDR3: CASSLAAGTSSNTGELFF
DNA: TGTGCCAGCAGCTTAGCTGCCGGGACTAGCTCGAACACCGGGGAGCTGTTTTTT

size: NA
D: NA
V: TRBV28
J: TRBJ2-7
CDR3: CASSVRTVHEQYF
DNA: TGTGCCAGCAGTGTGAGGACAGTACACGAGCAGTACTTC

size: NA
D: TRBD1
V: TRBV10-2
J: TRBJ1-3
CDR3: CATGQVGNTIYF
DNA: TGCGCCACCGGACAGGTCGGAAACACCATATATTTT

size: NA
D: NA
V: TRBV7-9
J: TRBJ2-7
CDR3: CASSLDRSSYEQYF
DNA: TGTGCCAGCAGCCTAGACAGGAGCTCCTACGAGCAGTACTTC

size: NA
D: NA
V: TRBV2
J: TRBJ1-5
CDR3: CASTAYRGNQPQHF
DNA: TGTGCCAGCACGGCCTACAGGGGCAATCAGCCCCAGCATTTT

size: few
D: NA
V: TRBV19
J: TRBJ1-2
CDR3: CASSFRNRAGYTF
DNA: TGTGCCAGTAGTTTCCGAAACAGGGCTGGCTACACCTTC

size: NA
D: TRBD1
V: TRBV6-6
J: TRBJ1-4
CDR3: CASSPGQGIISGNEKLFF
DNA: TGTGCCAGCAGTCCGGGACAGGGGATAATCAGCGGTAATGAAAAACTGTTTTTT

size: NA
D: NA
V: TRBV7-2
J: TRBJ1-2
CDR3: CASSPRRVSYGYTF
DNA: TGTGCCAGCAGCCCAAGGAGAGTCAGCTATGGCTACACCTTC